This is a list of T cell receptor beta chains from one sample in a study of siplizumab effects on memory and regulatory T cells. TCRdb's copy holds only in-frame clones and misses some; the assay was immunoSEQ multiplex PCR. Among about 46,000 clones listed, about 93% were seen once. Sequenced input: CD8+ T cells sorted from blood. The source of these receptors is a human donor in good health. Each CDR3 is given with its conserved first and last residue. D genes are given only for firm matches. Not every row has a clone size; where given, it reads once, few, many or a size class.

>.|TRBD2|TRBJ2-1|TRBV28
CASRVAGNSYNEQFF
TGTGCCAGCAGGGTAGCGGGAAACTCCTACAATGAGCAGTTCTTC
>few|TRBD1|TRBJ2-7|TRBV7-9
CASSLGTGVYEQYF
TGTGCCAGCAGCTTGGGGACAGGGGTTTATGAGCAGTACTTC
>.|TRBD2|TRBJ2-3|TRBV11-1
CASSPLAGDTDTQYF
TGTGCCAGCAGCCCGCTAGCGGGAGACACAGATACGCAGTATTTT
>.|.|TRBJ1-1|TRBV12-2
CASRPDRGCLQLLSAFF
TGTGCAAGTCGACCGGACAGGGGTTGCCTCCAGTTACTCTCAGCTTTCTTT
>.|.|TRBJ1-2|TRBV15
CATSSHPRAETYGYTF
TGTGCCACCAGCTCCCACCCCCGGGCAGAAACCTATGGCTACACCTTC
>.|TRBD2|TRBJ2-7|TRBV5-1
CASRTLAGPSYEQYF
TGCGCCAGCAGAACCCTAGCGGGACCATCCTACGAGCAGTACTTC
>once|.|TRBJ1-2|TRBV28
CASSSMSLGQSTKQLYGYTF
TGTGCCAGCAGTTCTATGTCCCTCGGACAGAGCACAAAGCAGCTTTATGGCTACACCTTC
>.|.|TRBJ1-1|TRBV6-5
CTSSRGFTEAFF
TGTACCAGCAGTCGGGGGTTCACTGAAGCTTTCTTT
>.|TRBD2|TRBJ2-3|TRBV7-3
CASSPHLAGSTDTQYF
TGTGCCAGCAGCCCCCATCTAGCGGGAAGCACAGATACGCAGTATTTT
>.|.|TRBJ1-3|TRBV19
CASSIMAGDAGNTIYF
TGTGCCAGTAGTATAATGGCAGGGGACGCTGGAAACACCATATATTTT
>.|.|TRBJ2-1|TRBV28
CASSPRSEVVNEQFF
TGTGCCAGCAGCCCCCGTAGTGAAGTAGTGAATGAGCAGTTCTTC
>.|.|TRBJ2-3|TRBV7-2
CASSLLGGASTDTQYF
TGTGCCAGCAGCTTATTGGGGGGAGCTAGCACAGATACGCAGTATTTT
>.|TRBD2|TRBJ2-5|TRBV7-9
CASSLAISPGGETQYF
TGTGCCAGCAGCTTAGCTATCAGCCCGGGGGGAGAGACCCAGTACTTC
>once|TRBD1|TRBJ1-2|TRBV7-6
CASSLRPTGGAINYGYTF
TGTGCCAGCAGCTTAAGGCCCACAGGGGGGGCAATTAACTATGGCTACACCTTC
>.|TRBD2|TRBJ2-7|TRBV4-1
CASSQGGGGLAGEQYF
TGCGCCAGCAGCCAAGGTGGGGGTGGGCTAGCGGGAGAGCAGTACTTC
>.|TRBD1|TRBJ1-2|TRBV7-2
CASSFNPGQHNYGYTF
TGTGCCAGCAGCTTTAACCCGGGACAGCACAACTATGGCTACACCTTC
>.|TRBD2|TRBJ2-7|TRBV7-9
CASSSPSGSSYEQYF
TGTGCCAGCAGCTCCCCTAGCGGGAGCTCCTACGAGCAGTACTTC
>.|TRBD1|TRBJ2-7|TRBV7-9
CASSFPRTGDSYEQYF
TGTGCCAGCAGCTTCCCGAGGACAGGGGATTCCTACGAGCAGTACTTC
>.|.|TRBJ2-7|TRBV27
CASSFDSYEQYF
TGTGCCAGCAGTTTCGACTCCTACGAGCAGTACTTC
>.|.|TRBJ2-3|TRBV19
CASSIDSATDTQYF
TGTGCCAGTAGTATAGATTCAGCAACAGATACGCAGTATTTT
>.|.|TRBJ2-3|TRBV5-1
CASSLRDTQYF
TGCGCCAGCAGCTTGAGGGATACGCAGTATTTT
>.|.|TRBJ2-2|TRBV28
CASSLYRVRDTGELFF
TGTGCCAGCAGTTTGTACAGGGTGAGAGACACCGGGGAGCTGTTTTTT
>once|TRBD2|TRBJ2-7|TRBV11-1
CASSSSGNHYEQYF
TGTGCCAGCAGCTCTAGCGGGAACCACTACGAGCAGTACTTC
>.|.|TRBJ1-5|TRBV27
CASIWGFRGRIVRSNQPQHF
TGTGCCAGCATCTGGGGATTCAGGGGCCGTATAGTTAGAAGCAATCAGCCCCAGCATTTT
>once|.|TRBJ1-3|TRBV10-3
CAISDWETGNTIYF
TGTGCCATCAGTGACTGGGAGACGGGAAACACCATATATTTT
>.|TRBD1|TRBJ2-1|TRBV6-5
CASAWDRVVYNEQFF
TGTGCCAGCGCATGGGACAGGGTCGTTTACAATGAGCAGTTCTTC
>.|.|TRBJ2-7|TRBV5-1
CASSWPGQDEQYF
TGCGCCAGCAGCTGGCCCGGTCAGGACGAGCAGTACTTC
>.|TRBD1|TRBJ2-3|TRBV14
CASSTGDSGDTQYF
TGTGCCAGCAGTACAGGGGATTCGGGAGATACGCAGTATTTT
>few|.|TRBJ2-7|TRBV13
CASSPGLYEQYF
TGTGCCAGCAGCCCGGGACTCTACGAGCAGTACTTC